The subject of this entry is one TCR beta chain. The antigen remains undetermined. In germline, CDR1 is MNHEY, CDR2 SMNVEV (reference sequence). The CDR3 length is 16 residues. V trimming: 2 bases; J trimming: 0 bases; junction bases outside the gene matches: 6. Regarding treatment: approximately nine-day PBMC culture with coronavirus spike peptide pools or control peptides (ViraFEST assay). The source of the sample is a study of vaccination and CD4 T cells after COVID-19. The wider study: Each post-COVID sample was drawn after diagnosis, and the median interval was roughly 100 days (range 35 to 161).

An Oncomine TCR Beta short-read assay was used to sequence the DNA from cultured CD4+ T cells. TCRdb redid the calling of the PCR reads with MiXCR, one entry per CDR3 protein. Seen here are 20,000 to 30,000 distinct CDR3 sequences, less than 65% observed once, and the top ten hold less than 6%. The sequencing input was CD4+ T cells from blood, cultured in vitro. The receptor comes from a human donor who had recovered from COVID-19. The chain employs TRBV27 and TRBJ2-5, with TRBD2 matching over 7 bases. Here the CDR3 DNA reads TGTGCCAGCAGTTTAGGAGCGGGGACGTACCAAGAGACCCAGTACTTC. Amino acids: CASSLGAGTYQETQYF.